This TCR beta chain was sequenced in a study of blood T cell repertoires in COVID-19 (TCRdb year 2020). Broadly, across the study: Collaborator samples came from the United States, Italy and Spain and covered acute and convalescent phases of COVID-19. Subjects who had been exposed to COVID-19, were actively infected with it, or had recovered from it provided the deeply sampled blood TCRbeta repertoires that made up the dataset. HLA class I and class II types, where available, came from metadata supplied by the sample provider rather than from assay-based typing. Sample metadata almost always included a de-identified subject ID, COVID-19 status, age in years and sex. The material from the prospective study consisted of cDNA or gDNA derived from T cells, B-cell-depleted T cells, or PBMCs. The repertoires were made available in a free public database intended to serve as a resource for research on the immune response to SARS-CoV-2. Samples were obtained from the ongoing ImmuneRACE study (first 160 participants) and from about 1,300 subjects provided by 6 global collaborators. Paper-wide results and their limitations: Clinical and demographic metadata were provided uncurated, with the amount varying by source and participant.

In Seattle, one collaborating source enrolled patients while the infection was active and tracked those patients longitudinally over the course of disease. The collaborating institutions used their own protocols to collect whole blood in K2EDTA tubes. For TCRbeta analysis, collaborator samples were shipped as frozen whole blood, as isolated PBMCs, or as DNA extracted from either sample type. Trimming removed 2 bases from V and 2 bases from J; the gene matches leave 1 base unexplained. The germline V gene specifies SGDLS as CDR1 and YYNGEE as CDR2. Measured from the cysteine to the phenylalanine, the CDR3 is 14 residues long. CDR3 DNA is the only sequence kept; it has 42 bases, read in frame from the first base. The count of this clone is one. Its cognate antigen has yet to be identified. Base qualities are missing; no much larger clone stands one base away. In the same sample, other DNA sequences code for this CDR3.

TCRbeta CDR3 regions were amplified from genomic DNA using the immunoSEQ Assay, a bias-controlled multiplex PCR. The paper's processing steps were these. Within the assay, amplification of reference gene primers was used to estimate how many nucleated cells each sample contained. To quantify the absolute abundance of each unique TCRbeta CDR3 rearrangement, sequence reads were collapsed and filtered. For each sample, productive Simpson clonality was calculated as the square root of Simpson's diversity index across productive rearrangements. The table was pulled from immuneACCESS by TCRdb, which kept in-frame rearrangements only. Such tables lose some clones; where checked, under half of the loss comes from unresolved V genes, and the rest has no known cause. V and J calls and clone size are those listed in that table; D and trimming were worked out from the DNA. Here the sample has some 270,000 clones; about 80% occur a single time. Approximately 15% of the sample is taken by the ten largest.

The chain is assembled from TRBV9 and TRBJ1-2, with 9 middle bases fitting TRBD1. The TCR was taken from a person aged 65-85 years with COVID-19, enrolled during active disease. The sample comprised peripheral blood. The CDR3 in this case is CASSVGQGNYGYTF. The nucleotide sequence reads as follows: TGTGCCAGCAGCGTCGGACAGGGGAACTATGGCTACACCTTC.